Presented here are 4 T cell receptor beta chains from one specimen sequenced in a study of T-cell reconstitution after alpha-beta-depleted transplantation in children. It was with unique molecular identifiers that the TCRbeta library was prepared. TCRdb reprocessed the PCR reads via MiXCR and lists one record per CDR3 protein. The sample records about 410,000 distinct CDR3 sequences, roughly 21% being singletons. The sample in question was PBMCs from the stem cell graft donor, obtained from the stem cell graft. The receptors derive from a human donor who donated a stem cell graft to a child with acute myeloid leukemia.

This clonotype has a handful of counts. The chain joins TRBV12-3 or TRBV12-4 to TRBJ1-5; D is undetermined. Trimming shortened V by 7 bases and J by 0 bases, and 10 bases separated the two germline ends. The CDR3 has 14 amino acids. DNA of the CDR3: TGTGCCAGCAAAGGGTTTGATAGCAATCAGCCCCAGCATTTT. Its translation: CASKGFDSNQPQHF.

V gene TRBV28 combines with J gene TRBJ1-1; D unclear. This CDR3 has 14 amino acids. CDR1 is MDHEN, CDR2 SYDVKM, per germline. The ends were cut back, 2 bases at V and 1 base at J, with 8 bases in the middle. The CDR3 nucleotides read TGTGCCAGCAGTTTACTTCCAGAGAACACTGAAGCTTTCTTT. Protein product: CASSLLPENTEAFF.

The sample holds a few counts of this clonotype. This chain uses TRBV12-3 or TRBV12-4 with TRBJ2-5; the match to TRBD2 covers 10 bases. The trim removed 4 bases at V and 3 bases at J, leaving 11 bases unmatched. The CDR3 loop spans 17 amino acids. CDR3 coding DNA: TGTGCCAGCAGTTCCCAAAGCCTTGGACTAGCGGAAGAGACCCAGTACTTC. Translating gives CASSSQSLGLAEETQYF.

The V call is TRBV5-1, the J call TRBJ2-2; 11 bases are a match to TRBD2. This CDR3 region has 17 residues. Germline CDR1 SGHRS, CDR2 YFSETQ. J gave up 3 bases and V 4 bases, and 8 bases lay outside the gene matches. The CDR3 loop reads CASSGLSSGRYTGELFF. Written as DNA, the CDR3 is TGCGCCAGCAGCGGCCTTTCTAGCGGGAGGTACACCGGGGAGCTGTTTTTT.